This entry describes one T cell receptor beta chain. What it binds is not known. This sample is part of a study of T cells in localized non-small cell lung cancer. Generated by immunoSEQ multiplex PCR, the TCRdb table keeps only in-frame clones and is missing some. The table has 60,000 or so clones, roughly four fifths seen once. Overall study results and limits: Greater T cell density in blood accompanied longer overall survival. Multi-region tumor sequencing was not done, so intratumor heterogeneity could not be excluded. Tumor showed lower T cell clonality than uninvolved adjacent lung, where it was highest. For the top 100 tumor clones, a median approximately 50 also appeared in adjacent lung.

The CDR3 is 13 amino acids. V lost 6 bases to trimming and J lost 8 bases; unmatched junction nucleotides: 7. Germline loops: CDR1 LNHDA, CDR2 SQIVND (reference sequence). This chain links TRBV19 with TRBJ1-2, with 9 positions matching TRBD1. The origin of this receptor is a man aged 35 to 70 with stage II lung adenocarcinoma. The source was PBMCs, collected before any cancer treatment. CDR3 DNA sequence: TGTGCCAGTAGCTACAGGGGGCTGTTCGGCTACACCTTC. It translates to CASSYRGLFGYTF.